This entry lists 21 T cell receptor beta chains sequenced from one sample in a study of PD-1 and CTLA-4 blockade in melanoma. Profiling relied on immunoSEQ multiplex PCR, and the TCRdb table lists in-frame clones only, not all of them. The repertoire holds around 29,000 clones, with approximately 91% as singletons. The sample was CD8+ T cells from peripheral blood, taken before anti-PD-1 treatment. Source of these receptors: a human donor with melanoma.

The V and J genes are TRBV5-1 and TRBJ2-1; a possible D gene is TRBD2 (6 bases). Trimming cost V 2 bases and J 1 base, with 10 bases left between them. The CDR3 loop spans 15 amino acids. Germline CDR1 is SGHRS and CDR2 is YFSETQ. The CDR3 spells CASSLRENSYNEQFF. The CDR3 DNA reads as TGCGCCAGCAGCTTACGGGAGAATTCCTACAATGAGCAGTTCTTC.

The gene calls are TRBV7-9 and TRBJ2-1, with TRBD2 matching over 7 bases. The CDR3 spans 14 residues. The germline V gene has CDR1 SEHNR and CDR2 FQNEAQ (reference sequence). After removal of 4 bases from V and 2 bases from J, the junction contained 2 bases not matched to a gene. CDR3 loop: CASSSSGPYNEQFF. The CDR3 nucleotides are TGTGCCAGCAGCTCTAGCGGCCCCTACAATGAGCAGTTCTTC.

V usage is TRBV9 and J usage is TRBJ2-5; D gene uncertain. Germline V lookup: CDR1 SGDLS, CDR2 YYNGEE. The CDR3 length is 14 residues. Trimming shortened V by 1 base and J by 1 base, and 8 bases separated the two germline ends. CDR3 residues: CASSVSGVQETQYF. Written as DNA, the CDR3 is TGTGCCAGCAGCGTAAGTGGAGTCCAAGAGACCCAGTACTTC.

The genes are TRBV12-5 and TRBJ2-2, with 7 positions matching TRBD1. V was clipped by 0 bases and J by 2 bases; unmatched bases: 18. Germline-derived CDR1 and CDR2 are LGHNT and FRNRAP. The CDR3 runs 21 residues. The CDR3 loop reads CASGLVLTDRDSSLNTGELFF. CDR3 nucleotide sequence: TGTGCTAGTGGTTTGGTACTCACAGACCGGGACAGCAGCCTTAACACCGGGGAGCTGTTTTTT.

The genes are TRBV29-1 and TRBJ2-3; D gene ambiguous. This CDR3 has 15 amino acids. The ends were cut back, 0 bases at V and 2 bases at J, with 12 bases in the middle. Germline CDR1 SQVTM, CDR2 ANQGSEA. The CDR3 DNA is TGCAGCGTTGAAGAGGGTAAGGAGCCCACAGATACGCAGTATTTT. This encodes CSVEEGKEPTDTQYF.

The V and J genes are TRBV6-5 and TRBJ2-7; the match to TRBD2 covers 11 bases. The V segment lost 4 bases and the J segment 4 bases; nucleotides outside the gene matches: 3. CDR1 is MNHEY, CDR2 SVGAGI, per germline. The CDR3 runs to 14 residues. The CDR3 bases are TGTGCCAGCAGTTCTAGCGGGGGGAAATACGAGCAGTACTTC. This gives the protein CASSSSGGKYEQYF.

The rearrangement uses TRBV6-5 and TRBJ2-2; no firm D call. Deletions cut 7 bases from V and 3 bases from J, with 12 bases between. CDR3 length: 14 residues. Per germline, CDR1 MNHEY and CDR2 SVGAGI. CDR3 in DNA: TGTGCCAGCAAACGCTACAGTGACACCGGGGAGCTGTTTTTT. Translating it yields CASKRYSDTGELFF.

The chain combines TRBV9 with TRBJ1-2; the D is unclear. The CDR3 spans 13 residues. CDR1 SGDLS and CDR2 YYNGEE come from the germline V gene. V was trimmed by 1 base and J by 2 bases, leaving 6 bases between them. DNA for the CDR3: TGTGCCAGCAGCGTAAACGACAACTATGGCTACACCTTC. Translation: CASSVNDNYGYTF.

The chain uses TRBV2 and TRBJ2-5; 7 nucleotides match TRBD1. CDR1 is SNHLY, CDR2 FYNNEI, per germline. J lost 0 bases, V lost 5 bases, and 3 bases had no gene match. CDR3 size: 14 residues. In DNA form, the CDR3 reads TGTGCCAGCAGTCCCAGGGGGTACCAAGAGACCCAGTACTTC. Residues: CASSPRGYQETQYF.

This sequence joins TRBV25-1 and TRBJ2-5, with D perhaps matching TRBD1 or TRBD2 (7 bases each). Germline V gives CDR1 MGHDK, CDR2 SYGVNS. CDR3 size: 14 residues. Trimming pared 3 bases from V and 5 bases from J, leaving 13 bases between. The CDR3 sequence: CASSEGRGGETQYF. Written as DNA, the CDR3 is TGTGCCAGCAGTGAGGGCAGGGGGGGTGAGACCCAGTACTTC.

The chain recombines TRBV27 with TRBJ2-2; D is possibly TRBD2 (6 bases). The CDR3 has 16 amino acids. Germline V CDR1 and CDR2: MNHEY, SMNVEV (reference sequence). The germline V and J ends were trimmed by 5 bases and 3 bases, with 16 bases remaining between them. In nucleotides, the CDR3 is TGTGCCAGCAGTCCACCGGAGGGCCCTCACACCGGGGAGCTGTTTTTT. Encoded protein: CASSPPEGPHTGELFF.

V usage is TRBV29-1 and J usage is TRBJ2-3; D unclear. The CDR3 length is 12 residues. V was cut by 1 base and J by 5 bases, with 7 bases left in between. From germline, CDR1 is SQVTM and CDR2 ANQGSEA. The CDR3 DNA follows: TGCAGCGTTGAAGGCTACGGAGATACGCAGTATTTT. It is translated as CSVEGYGDTQYF.

The chain employs TRBV5-6 and TRBJ2-7; D gene ambiguous. Trimming removed 5 bases from V and 0 bases from J, with 6 bases in between. The germline gives CDR1 SGHDT, CDR2 YYEEEE. The CDR3 is 12 residues long. In nucleotides, the CDR3 is TGTGCCAGCAGTTACAGCTCCTACGAGCAGTACTTC. As protein: CASSYSSYEQYF.

This sequence joins TRBV19 and TRBJ2-7, with D possibly being TRBD2 (6 bases). Germline CDR1 and CDR2: LNHDA and SQIVND (reference sequence). There are 14 residues in the CDR3. Between the trimmed V and J ends, which lost 3 bases and 4 bases, there was a span of 13 bases. CDR3 protein: CASSIGGVGYEQYF. The DNA of the CDR3 is TGTGCCAGTAGTATTGGAGGGGTTGGTTACGAGCAGTACTTC. The full variable domain, in which reference TRBV19 and TRBJ2-7 provide the parts outside the CDR3, is DGGITQSPKYLFRKEGQNVTLSCEQNLNHDAMYWYRQDPGQGLRLIYYSQIVNDFQKGDIAEGYSVSREKKESFPLTVTSAQKNPTAFYLCASSIGGVGYEQYFGPGTRLTVT.

This clone was detected only a few times. The rearrangement links TRBV27 to TRBJ1-1; D not certain. Trimming took off 2 bases at V and 3 bases at J, with 10 bases between the two ends. The CDR3 totals 14 residues. Germline CDR1 MNHEY, CDR2 SMNVEV (reference sequence). The CDR3 sequence: CASSLGGGYTEAFF. CDR3 coding DNA: TGTGCCAGCAGTTTAGGTGGCGGTTACACTGAAGCTTTCTTT.

This rearrangement joins TRBV19 to TRBJ2-1; 8 bases agree with TRBD1. Trimming cost V 7 bases and J 0 bases; bases outside gene matches: 5. From germline, CDR1 is LNHDA and CDR2 SQIVND (reference sequence). The CDR3 spans 15 residues. CDR3 in amino acids: CASTDDRGSYNEQFF. For the CDR3, the DNA is TGTGCCAGTACCGACGACAGGGGCTCCTACAATGAGCAGTTCTTC.

The chain carries TRBV7-9 and TRBJ2-5; 9 bases align to TRBD1. Per the germline V gene, CDR1 is SEHNR and CDR2 is FQNEAQ (reference sequence). This CDR3 has 15 amino acids. Germline trimming cut 3 bases from V and 2 bases from J; bases unmatched to any gene: 4. CDR3 bases: TGTGCCAGCAGCTTGGTGACAGGGGGACAAGAGACCCAGTACTTC. Translated, it gives CASSLVTGGQETQYF. Variable domain in full (rest from reference TRBV7-9 and TRBJ2-5): DTGVSQNPRHKITKRGQNVTFRCDPISEHNRLYWYRQTLGQGPEFLTYFQNEAQLEKSRLLSDRFSAERPKGSFSTLEIQRTEQGDSAMYLCASSLVTGGQETQYFGPGTRLLVL.

The CDR3 coding sequence is TGTGCCTCCGACCGGGACAGGGGGCTCGACGAGCAGTACTTC. Amino acid sequence: CASDRDRGLDEQYF. The chain joins TRBV30 to TRBJ2-7; 12 nucleotides agree with TRBD1. Trimming took 7 bases from V and 5 from J; bases not matched to a gene: 9. The CDR3 spans 14 residues. CDR1 is GTSNPN, CDR2 SVGIG, per germline (reference sequence).

The V gene is TRBV11-3, the J gene TRBJ2-2; TRBD1 agrees at 7 bases. The ends lost 0 bases at V and 6 bases at J; junction bases unmatched: 1. Germline V gives CDR1 SGHNT, CDR2 YENEEA. The CDR3 is made up of 14 amino acids. DNA for the CDR3: TGTGCCAGCAGCTTAGACAGGGGGTCCGGGGAGCTGTTTTTT. This gives the protein CASSLDRGSGELFF.

This clone was counted a single time. The chain carries TRBV6-1 and TRBJ2-7; tentative D call: TRBD1 (6 bases). Deletions cut 4 bases from V and 0 bases from J, with 16 bases between. The CDR3 sequence is 16 residues long. Germline CDR1 reads MNHNS; CDR2 reads SASEGT. The CDR3 is CASSGRTATSSYEQYF. CDR3 coding DNA: TGTGCCAGCAGTGGTCGGACAGCTACTAGCTCCTACGAGCAGTACTTC.

This clone is labeled as medium-sized. V and J are TRBV30 and TRBJ1-3; D is undetermined. This CDR3 has 13 amino acids. V was trimmed by 0 bases and J by 7 bases, leaving 10 bases between them. CDR1 is GTSNPN, CDR2 SVGIG, per germline (reference sequence). CDR3 amino acids: CAWSVGPDNTIYF. CDR3 nucleotides: TGTGCCTGGAGTGTTGGGCCAGACAACACCATATATTTT.